The present TCR beta chain was sequenced within a study of graft-versus-host responses after intestinal transplantation (dated by TCRdb to the early 2020s). Study-level background: The transplants that recipients got were multivisceral, liver-intestinal, or isolated intestinal. All recipients received anti-thymocyte globulin induction followed by maintenance tacrolimus and steroids for around three years. Bulk TCR-beta CDR3 sequencing was used to track graft-versus-host and host-versus-graft alloreactive T cell clones in the graft, circulation and bone marrow after intestinal transplantation. To identify alloreactive clones, pre-transplant mixed lymphocyte reaction products were sequenced and compared with unstimulated pre-transplant donor and recipient T cells. A cohort of about 25 intestinal transplant recipients, including one retransplant, was enrolled, and a few patients lacking pretransplant specimens were excluded. Donor T cell macrochimerism was defined as a peak of at least 4% donor T cells among recipient peripheral blood mononuclear cells. Rather than going through the commercial service, samples from three later patients were sequenced in-house on an Illumina MiSeq and processed with MiXCR. Broad study findings and their caveats: Conclusions were limited by the relatively low number and heterogeneity of intestinal transplant patients. Early after transplant, peak levels of circulating GvH clones were associated with declines in HvG clones. Patients with donor T cell macrochimerism had high GvH to HvG T cell clonal ratios in their allografts. GvH clones turned up in recipient bone marrow, with some appearing earlier in ileal mucosa or blood, a pattern consistent with an intestinal mucosal origin.

Comment on this clone: This clone's antigen is unknown. The input lacks base qualities; no much larger clone sits a single base away.

Receptor libraries were prepared by the immunoSEQ multiplex PCR assay. For most patients, genomic DNA was isolated with the Qiagen DNeasy Blood and Tissue Kit and sent frozen to Adaptive Biotechnologies for TCR sequencing. For most patients, high-throughput TCR-beta CDR3 sequencing of genomic DNA was performed by Adaptive Biotechnologies. Per the original workflow: TCR sequencing data for roughly 20 patients were retrieved from Adaptive's ImmunoSEQ software; three other patients were processed with MiXCR and VDJtools. CD4 versus CD8 sorting errors were corrected by removing sequences found in both subsets at a frequency ratio below 5:1. CDR3 nucleotide sequences shared by donor and recipient were removed because the origin of these sequences could not be assigned. At least 2-fold expansion over unstimulated cells and a minimum CFSE-low frequency of 0.002% (template counts) or 0.001% (read counts) were required for clones to be classified as alloreactive. Mappable clones were those detected in sequenced pre-transplant spleen, lymph node, or MLR CFSE-low populations of the donor or recipient. The cumulative frequency of alloreactive clones was calculated as a percentage of all sequences, weighted by copy number. TCRdb provides this immuneACCESS table in a form limited to in-frame rearrangements. Some clones are lacking; in checked studies, under half of them reflect an unresolved V gene, and why the rest are absent is not known. For V, J and clone size, that table is used; D and trimming come from the DNA. The sample table shows 70,000 to 80,000 clones, and about nine tenths are seen once. The biggest ten clones account for approximately 1.4% of the sample.

The CDR3 contains 16 residues, cysteine and phenylalanine counted. Here the CDR3 DNA is all that survives: 48 bases in frame from base 1. The germline V gene encodes CDR1 SGHVS and CDR2 FNYEAQ. V is clipped by 2 bases and J by 5 bases, and the sequence between their germline boundaries is 15 bases long. Reading the label with the study, this specimen's time point is: cells obtained before transplantation from donor or recipient. CD3+CD4+ and CD3+CD8+ populations were FACS-sorted from unstimulated pre-transplant donor and recipient cells taken from spleen or lymph nodes. The V gene is TRBV7-6 and the J gene is TRBJ1-4, with no reliable assignment of the D segment. The clonotype originates from a human donor who received an intestinal transplant. The sequencing here drew on unstimulated CD8+ T cells sorted from spleen or lymph node cells, taken before intestinal transplant. The CDR3 region has the sequence CASSLITPPENEKLFF. Here is the DNA: TGTGCCAGCAGCTTAATCACACCGCCGGAGAATGAAAAACTGTTTTTT.